The 24 T cell receptor beta chains given below trace back to one sample, sequenced in a study of tumor and adjacent non-tumor tissue in lung cancer. Three rounds of nested PCR, following a modified ARM-PCR protocol, produced the TCRbeta library. Using its own MiXCR run on the multiplex PCR reads, TCRdb lists one record per CDR3 protein. This sample carries approximately 120,000 distinct CDR3 sequences, 75% of them seen once, and the ten largest clones take about 40%. The template was RNA from unsorted bulk tissue. The sample consisted of lung tumor tissue. The receptors stem from a woman aged 60-75 years with non-small cell lung cancer.

The chain is built from TRBV6-5 and TRBJ1-1; D is unresolved. CDR3 length: 14 residues. The germline V gene encodes CDR1 MNHEY and CDR2 SVGAGI. CDR3 sequence reads: CPSRFHRQNTEAFF. CDR3 bases: TGTCCTAGCAGATTCCACCGTCAAAACACTGAAGCTTTCTTT.

For this clonotype: A junction end diverges from the germline sequence, so it may reflect a read error. The chain employs TRBV20-1 and TRBJ2-5; D is unresolved. Germline V gives CDR1 DFQATT, CDR2 SNEGSKA (reference sequence). The CDR3 is 11 amino acids. The CDR3 protein is CSARVTDTQYF. The CDR3 nucleotides are TGCAGCGCTAGAGTAACAGATACCCAGTACTTC.

On this clonotype: One end of the junction does not line up with germline, which may come from a read error. The V gene is TRBV11-3, the J gene TRBJ1-5; 7 bases are shared with TRBD1. In germline, CDR1 is SGHNT, CDR2 YENEEA. The CDR3 consists of 13 residues. The CDR3 sequence is CVSSPDRSQPQHF. CDR3 in DNA: TGTGTCAGCAGCCCGGACAGGAGTCAGCCCCAGCATTTT.

A single count supports this clonotype. The junction differs from germline at one of its ends, possibly a read error. This sequence joins TRBV11-1 and TRBJ2-5, with D possibly TRBD1 on 6 matching bases. Germline CDR1 SGHAT, CDR2 FQDESV (reference sequence). This CDR3 comprises 16 residues. CDR3 DNA: TGTGACAGCAACCGACGACAGGTCGAGAGGATAGAGACCCAGTACTTC. Its protein is CDSNRRQVERIETQYF.

A remark on this clonotype: Sequence at one end of the junction differs from germline and may be a read error. The chain is built from TRBV5-4 and TRBJ2-1, with D tentatively TRBD1 or TRBD2 (7 bases each). From germline, CDR1 is SGHNT and CDR2 YYREEE (reference sequence). The length of the CDR3 is 16 residues. CDR3 region: CATSQGGRGSNNEHFF. The CDR3 DNA is TGTGCCACCAGCCAGGGGGGGCGGGGTTCGAACAATGAGCATTTCTTC.

J is TRBJ2-3 and V is TRBV12-3 or TRBV12-4, with 10 positions matching TRBD1. Trimming took 11 bases from V and 3 from J; bases not matched to a gene: 14. The CDR3 covers 16 residues. The CDR3 DNA sequence: TGTGCCTGCGGTTCAACAGGGACAGGGGCGACAGATACGCAGTATTTT. Residues: CACGSTGTGATDTQYF.

This clonotype occurred many times. V gene TRBV20-1 combines with J gene TRBJ2-7, with TRBD2 matching over 8 bases. The trim removed 3 bases at V and 5 bases at J, leaving 3 bases unmatched. Germline V gene lookup returns CDR1 DFQATT and CDR2 SNEGSKA (reference sequence). CDR3 length: 12 residues. CDR3 nucleotides: TGCAGTGCTAGCGGGGGGGCCCACGAGCAGTACTTC. Encoded protein: CSASGGAHEQYF.

This chain connects TRBV12-3 or TRBV12-4 to TRBJ2-5; TRBD1 matches 7 bases. This CDR3 spans 16 amino acids. V shed 11 bases, J shed 4 bases, and the junction held 19 bases outside the gene matches. The CDR3 region is CARSSDRGAGGETQYF. The CDR3 DNA reads TGTGCCCGTAGTTCAGATCGAGGAGCAGGGGGAGAGACCCAGTACTTC.

The V and J genes are TRBV6-5 and TRBJ2-7; D is unresolved. V lost 11 bases to trimming and J lost 6 bases, with 20 bases between them. The germline CDR1 and CDR2 sequences are MNHEY and SVGAGI. The CDR3 consists of 13 residues. This chain's CDR3 is CAGRYSRVSEQYF. The CDR3 DNA follows: TGTGCCGGCCGTTACTCCCGGGTAAGCGAGCAGTACTTC.

In the case of this clonotype: This sequence may be a read error, since a much larger clone differs from it by one base. The chain uses TRBV30 and TRBJ2-7; D may be TRBD1 (5 bases). The CDR3 contains 13 residues. CDR1 and CDR2 from the germline V gene are GTSNPN and SVGIG (reference sequence). The CDR3 DNA follows: TGTGCCTTGAGTAGGGGTAGCCTGGGCGAGCAGTACTTC. It specifies CALSRGSLGEQYF.

Comments on this clonotype: A junction boundary mismatches the germline segment, possibly from a read error. The rearrangement links TRBV11-3 to TRBJ2-2, with D perhaps assigned TRBD1 or TRBD2 (7 bases each). Germline CDR1 SGHNT, CDR2 YENEEA. The CDR3 has 15 residues. The CDR3 spells CASSWGGRNTGELLF. The CDR3 DNA follows: TGTGCCAGCAGCTGGGGGGGCAGAAACACAGGGGAGCTGTTGTTT. Drawing the rest from reference TRBV11-3 and TRBJ2-2, the complete variable domain is EAGVVQSPRYKIIEKKQPVAFWCNPISGHNTLYWYLQNLGQGPELLIRYENEEAVDDSQLPKDRFSAERLKGVDSTLKIQPAELGDSAVYLCASSWGGRNTGELLFGEGSRLTVL.

Regarding this clonotype: In this CDR3 the conserved last residue, phenylalanine or tryptophan, is missing, so a read error is likely. This chain uses TRBV29-1 with TRBJ1-2; D uncertain. The CDR3 spans 14 residues. Per the germline V gene, CDR1 is SQVTM and CDR2 is ANQGSEA. The CDR3 sequence: CNVAHGLGSYGYTL. Here the CDR3 DNA reads TGCAACGTTGCACATGGGCTGGGGAGTTATGGCTACACCTTA.

A single count supports this clonotype. The chain combines TRBV12-3 or TRBV12-4 with TRBJ1-1; D not certain. CDR3 length: 14 residues. V was cut by 3 bases and J by 1 base, with 9 bases left in between. The CDR3 bases are TGTGCCAGCAGTTTTGAGGAGGCGAACACTGAAGCTTTCTTT. Its protein product is CASSFEEANTEAFF.

Details on this clonotype: A read error may account for a junction end that differs from germline. The rearrangement links TRBV11-2 to TRBJ1-1, with unresolved D. The CDR3 is made up of 14 amino acids. Germline V gives CDR1 SGHAT, CDR2 FQNNGV. CDR3 in DNA: TGTGCCAGCAGCTTAAATACAAGGAACATTGAAGCTCTCTTT. This gives the protein CASSLNTRNIEALF.

This clonotype was recorded once. V and J are TRBV4-2 and TRBJ2-1, with 12 bases lining up with TRBD2. TRBJ2-7 explains the end of the DNA better; the J call may be wrong. The CDR3 sequence is 17 residues long. CDR1 LGHNA and CDR2 YNFKEQ come from the germline V gene. CDR3 loop: CASSPTDRLAGAPEQYF. The DNA of the CDR3 is TGTGCCAGCAGCCCTACTGATAGACTAGCGGGAGCCCCTGAGCAGTACTTC.

As regards this clonotype: Since the CDR3 does not end with the conserved phenylalanine or tryptophan, this likely comes from a read error. It is unclear where the CDR3 begins or ends on the DNA, so no DNA is shown, and the CDR3 is as TCRdb lists it. V is TRBV11-2 and J is TRBJ2-7; the table names TRBD2, a call not compared with the DNA. The CDR3 is 15 amino acids long, termini counted. Per the germline V gene, CDR1 is SGHAT and CDR2 is FQNNGV. The CDR3 is CACSYGTSGSYEQNL.

As for this clonotype: The CDR3 carries no conserved terminal phenylalanine or tryptophan, so it likely arises from a read error. The chain carries TRBV11-2 and TRBJ1-2; tentatively, D is TRBD1 (6 bases). The CDR3 loop spans 15 amino acids. Germline loops: CDR1 SGHAT, CDR2 FQNNGV. CDR3 nucleotides: TGTGCCAGCAGCTTAGTTCGGGGGGCCGGCTATGCCTACACCGTC. Its protein is CASSLVRGAGYAYTV.

This clonotype was recorded a few times. The chain recombines TRBV5-1 with TRBJ2-1; TRBD1 aligns across 10 bases. The CDR3 runs 14 residues. Germline V gene data show CDR1 as SGHRS and CDR2 as YFSETQ. V shed 5 bases and J 11 bases; nucleotides not matched to a gene: 10. The CDR3 DNA is TGCGCCAGCAGTTTTGGGACAGGGGTCCGAAAGCAGTTCTTC. As protein: CASSFGTGVRKQFF.

This clonotype showed up many times. This sequence joins TRBV20-1 and TRBJ2-3, with TRBD2 identical over 11 bases. With V trimmed by 1 base and J by 1 base, 13 bases remained unmatched. CDR1 and CDR2 (germline): DFQATT, SNEGSKA (reference sequence). This CDR3 comprises 19 residues. CDR3 protein: CSARVPPRLAGIRTDTQYF. For the CDR3, the DNA is TGCAGTGCTAGAGTCCCACCGCGACTAGCGGGGATACGCACAGATACGCAGTATTTT.

This clonotype showed up many times. This chain links TRBV20-1 with TRBJ1-5; D gene unclear. The length of the CDR3 is 12 residues. The V end lost 6 bases, the J end lost 4 bases, and 10 bases lay between the germline ends. Germline CDR1 and CDR2: DFQATT and SNEGSKA (reference sequence). The CDR3 loop reads CSAEIGNQPQHF. The CDR3 DNA follows: TGCAGTGCAGAGATAGGGAATCAGCCCCAGCATTTT.

The table lists this clonotype with many counts. The chain has TRBV20-1 and TRBJ2-1, with D perhaps TRBD2 (6 bases). Germline CDR1 reads DFQATT; CDR2 reads SNEGSKA (reference sequence). Deletions cut 3 bases from V and 1 base from J, with 13 bases between. The CDR3 has 15 residues. This CDR3 is CSASSRERSYNEQFF. DNA of the CDR3: TGCAGTGCTAGCAGTCGGGAGCGGTCCTACAATGAGCAGTTCTTC.

On this clonotype: The conserved final phenylalanine or tryptophan is absent from the CDR3, which likely points to a read error. J is TRBJ1-2 and V is TRBV14; D gene uncertain. The CDR3 runs to 13 residues. Germline-derived CDR1 and CDR2 are SGHDN and FVKESK. V was pared by 0 bases and J by 4 bases, with 6 bases between. The CDR3 loop is CASSQENIYGYTV. CDR3 in DNA: TGTGCCAGCAGCCAAGAAAATATCTATGGCTACACCGTC.

A remark on this clonotype: Since the CDR3 does not end with the conserved phenylalanine or tryptophan, this likely comes from a read error. The chain joins TRBV11-3 to TRBJ2-1, with D unclear. This CDR3 has 11 amino acids. CDR1 and CDR2 (germline): SGHNT, YENEEA. V lost 0 bases and J lost 13, with 7 bases in between. The CDR3 DNA reads as TGTGCCAGCAGCTTAGACGCAAACCAGTTCCTC. Protein sequence: CASSLDANQFL.

About this clonotype: A much bigger clone sits one base away, suggesting this may be a read error. The chain has TRBV5-6 and TRBJ2-2, with D possibly being TRBD1 or TRBD2 (5 bases each). From germline, CDR1 is SGHDT and CDR2 YYEEEE. CDR3 length: 16 amino acids. Trimming left V 8 bases short and J 4 bases short, with 21 bases between. The CDR3 DNA is TGTGCCAGGAGGGACCTTCGGGGCATAAGCACCGGGGAGCTGTTTTTT. Protein: CARRDLRGISTGELFF.